Below are 18 T cell receptor beta chains sequenced from a single sample in a study of blood T cell repertoires in COVID-19. Clones were read by immunoSEQ multiplex PCR, and TCRdb kept only the in-frame ones, dropping some. The sample consists of about 86,000 clones, 75% to 90% of them appearing once. Sequenced: peripheral blood. The receptors were sampled from a human donor in a cohort sampled during active COVID-19.

The chain uses TRBV5-6 and TRBJ2-5, with 8 bases identical to TRBD2. The CDR3 length is 14 residues. Trimming at V came to 2 bases and at J to 3 bases, leaving 3 bases not matched to a gene. From germline, CDR1 is SGHDT and CDR2 YYEEEE. The CDR3 sequence is CASSFSAGEETQYF. The CDR3 nucleotides are TGTGCCAGCAGCTTTTCAGCGGGGGAAGAGACCCAGTACTTC.

The rearrangement uses TRBV4-1 and TRBJ2-5; 10 bases align to TRBD2. The CDR3 has 17 residues. Germline assignment: CDR1 MGHRA and CDR2 YSYEKL. V shed 6 bases and J 5 bases; nucleotides not matched to a gene: 15. This chain's CDR3 is CASRTGIVAGGGETQYF. In DNA form, the CDR3 reads TGCGCCAGCAGAACGGGGATCGTAGCGGGAGGAGGTGAGACCCAGTACTTC.

The chain joins TRBV11-2 to TRBJ1-6; D unresolved. CDR3 size: 15 residues. The germline CDR1 and CDR2 sequences are SGHAT and FQNNGV. V dropped 1 base and J dropped 9 bases, with 13 bases sitting between them. The CDR3 nucleotides are TGTGCCAGCAGCTTAGTAAGCAGAGCGGGTTCACCCCTCCACTTT. As protein: CASSLVSRAGSPLHF.

This rearrangement joins TRBV11-3 to TRBJ2-7; TRBD2 matches at 9 bases. The V and J ends lost 3 bases and 2 bases, in that order; junction bases with no gene match: 8. From germline, CDR1 is SGHNT and CDR2 YENEEA. There are 16 residues in the CDR3. The CDR3 coding sequence is TGTGCCAGCAGCTTCCTGGGACTAGCACCAACCTACGAGCAGTACTTC. This gives the protein CASSFLGLAPTYEQYF.

The V gene is TRBV9, the J gene TRBJ2-2; 7 bases fit TRBD1. J lost 5 bases, V lost 4 bases, and 8 bases had no gene match. CDR1 is SGDLS and CDR2 is YYNGEE in the germline V gene. The length of the CDR3 is 15 residues. The CDR3 sequence: CASSPFEGATGELFF. DNA for the CDR3: TGTGCCAGCAGCCCTTTTGAGGGGGCGACCGGGGAGCTGTTTTTT.

The J gene is TRBJ1-3, the V gene TRBV19, with D perhaps TRBD1 (6 bases). Germline CDR1 reads LNHDA; CDR2 reads SQIVND (reference sequence). Trimming removed 6 bases at V and 4 bases at J, with 10 bases between. The CDR3 consists of 13 residues. The CDR3 bases are TGTGCCAGTAGAGGGACACCCGGAAACACCATATATTTT. Translation: CASRGTPGNTIYF.

The rearrangement joins TRBV3-1 (or the pseudogene TRBV3-2) to TRBJ2-5; D ambiguous. CDR1 is LGHDT and CDR2 is YNNKEL in the germline V gene (reference sequence). CDR3 size: 17 residues. Trimming pared 4 bases from V and 7 bases from J, leaving 25 bases between. Here the CDR3 DNA reads TGTGCCAGCAGCCGCCCCCTGGGTGACTCACCCGCTGGGACCCAGTACTTC. This translates into CASSRPLGDSPAGTQYF.

The V and J genes are TRBV3-1 (or the pseudogene TRBV3-2) and TRBJ1-1; the match to TRBD1 covers 9 bases. Germline-derived CDR1 and CDR2 are LGHDT and YNNKEL (reference sequence). The junction had 6 bases not matched to a gene; V was cut back by 4 bases and J by 3 bases. The CDR3 is 15 amino acids. The CDR3 is CASSRWDREDTEAFF. The CDR3 DNA reads as TGTGCCAGCAGCCGCTGGGACAGGGAAGACACTGAAGCTTTCTTT.

CDR3 protein: CASSLGLAGNNEQFF. In DNA, the CDR3 is TGTGCCAGCAGCTTAGGGCTAGCGGGCAACAATGAGCAGTTCTTC. The J gene is TRBJ2-1, the V gene TRBV7-8, with 8 bases that match TRBD2. The CDR3 totals 15 residues. The germline gives CDR1 SGHVS, CDR2 FQNEAQ. With V trimmed by 1 base and J by 5 bases, 4 bases remained unmatched.

In DNA form, the CDR3 reads TGTGCCAGCAGCTTATTTCGTGGGACATACTCCACTAACTATGGCTACACCTTC. This gives the protein CASSLFRGTYSTNYGYTF. The rearrangement uses TRBV5-8 and TRBJ1-2; TRBD1 is a possible D gene (6 bases). V was clipped by 2 bases and J by 0 bases, with 20 bases between them. This CDR3 region has 18 residues. Germline CDR1 is SGHTS and CDR2 is YDEGEE.

V and J are TRBV3-1 (or the pseudogene TRBV3-2) and TRBJ1-5, with 10 bases matching TRBD1. CDR3 length: 14 amino acids. J gave up 9 bases and V 4 bases, and 6 bases lay outside the gene matches. Germline CDR1 and CDR2: LGHDT and YNNKEL (reference sequence). DNA for the CDR3: TGTGCCAGCAGCCTCGGGACAGGGGTATGGCCCCAGCATTTT. Its protein product is CASSLGTGVWPQHF.

This clone was observed once. This sequence joins TRBV28 and TRBJ2-3; D perhaps matches TRBD2 (6 bases). The germline V gene has CDR1 MDHEN and CDR2 SYDVKM. The CDR3 has 15 residues. V dropped 3 bases and J dropped 1 base, with 11 bases sitting between them. CDR3 residues: CASSLGGTGTDTQYF. The CDR3 region has the DNA TGTGCCAGCAGTTTGGGGGGTACCGGCACAGATACGCAGTATTTT. The variable domain in full, with the rest retrieved from reference TRBV28 and TRBJ2-3, is DVKVTQSSRYLVKRTGEKVFLECVQDMDHENMFWYRQDPGLGLRLIYFSYDVKMKEKGDIPEGYSVSREKKERFSLILESASTNQTSMYLCASSLGGTGTDTQYFGPGTRLTVL.

The chain combines TRBV5-1 with TRBJ1-1, with unresolved D. The CDR3 totals 14 residues. CDR1 and CDR2 from the germline V gene are SGHRS and YFSETQ. V was pared by 2 bases and J by 1 base, with 9 bases between. The CDR3 nucleotides are TGCGCCAGCAGCTTCACCGGGAGGAACACTGAAGCTTTCTTT. Translation gives CASSFTGRNTEAFF.

This clone appeared a single time. DNA of the CDR3: TGTGCCAGCTCACCAAGTGCGGGAGGACCCAATGAGCAGTTCTTC. It codes for CASSPSAGGPNEQFF. The rearrangement links TRBV18 to TRBJ2-1, with 8 positions matching TRBD2. Germline trimming cut 2 bases from V and 6 bases from J; bases unmatched to any gene: 6. Germline V CDR1 and CDR2: KGHSH, LQKENI. This CDR3 has 15 amino acids. Full variable domain (missing parts from reference TRBV18 and TRBJ2-1): NAGVMQNPRHLVRRRGQEARLRCSPMKGHSHVYWYRQLPEEGLKFMVYLQKENIIDESGMPKERFSAEFPKEGPSILRIQQVVRGDSAAYFCASSPSAGGPNEQFFGPGTRLTVL.

This sequence joins TRBV7-2 and TRBJ2-1; TRBD2 agrees at 7 bases. Germline V gene sequence: CDR1 SGHTA, CDR2 FQGNSA. Unmatched junction bases numbered 9, after V lost 1 base and J lost 6 bases. This CDR3 region has 16 residues. As DNA, the CDR3 is TGTGCCAGCAGCTTAGACGCTAGCGGAACGTTCAATGAGCAGTTCTTC. The encoded protein is CASSLDASGTFNEQFF.

The rearrangement links TRBV14 to TRBJ1-1, with 7 bases that match TRBD1. The CDR3 runs to 15 residues. V dropped 4 bases and J dropped 1; count of bases not matched to a gene: 6. Germline V CDR1 and CDR2: SGHDN, FVKESK. CDR3 amino acids: CASSLPTGKNTEAFF. CDR3 DNA: TGTGCCAGCAGCCTACCGACAGGGAAGAACACTGAAGCTTTCTTT.

The V gene is TRBV5-1, the J gene TRBJ1-3; 7 nucleotides align to TRBD1. Germline V lookup: CDR1 SGHRS, CDR2 YFSETQ. Germline trimming cut 4 bases from V and 1 base from J; bases unmatched to any gene: 2. This CDR3 spans 14 amino acids. CDR3 sequence reads: CASSVTGSGNTIYF. The CDR3 region has the DNA TGCGCCAGCAGCGTGACAGGGTCTGGAAACACCATATATTTT. Filled out from reference TRBV5-1 and TRBJ1-3, the complete variable domain reads KAGVTQTPRYLIKTRGQQVTLSCSPISGHRSVSWYQQTPGQGLQFLFEYFSETQRNKGNFPGRFSGRQFSNSRSEMNVSTLELGDSALYLCASSVTGSGNTIYFGEGSWLTVV.

The chain couples TRBV5-1 to TRBJ2-7; D gene uncertain. CDR3 size: 14 residues. The V end lost 4 bases, the J end lost 5 bases, and 16 bases lay between the germline ends. CDR1 SGHRS and CDR2 YFSETQ come from the germline V gene. The DNA for the CDR3 is TGCGCCAGCAGCGCTGACCTGGAGTTCCACGAGCAGTACTTC. It yields the protein CASSADLEFHEQYF.